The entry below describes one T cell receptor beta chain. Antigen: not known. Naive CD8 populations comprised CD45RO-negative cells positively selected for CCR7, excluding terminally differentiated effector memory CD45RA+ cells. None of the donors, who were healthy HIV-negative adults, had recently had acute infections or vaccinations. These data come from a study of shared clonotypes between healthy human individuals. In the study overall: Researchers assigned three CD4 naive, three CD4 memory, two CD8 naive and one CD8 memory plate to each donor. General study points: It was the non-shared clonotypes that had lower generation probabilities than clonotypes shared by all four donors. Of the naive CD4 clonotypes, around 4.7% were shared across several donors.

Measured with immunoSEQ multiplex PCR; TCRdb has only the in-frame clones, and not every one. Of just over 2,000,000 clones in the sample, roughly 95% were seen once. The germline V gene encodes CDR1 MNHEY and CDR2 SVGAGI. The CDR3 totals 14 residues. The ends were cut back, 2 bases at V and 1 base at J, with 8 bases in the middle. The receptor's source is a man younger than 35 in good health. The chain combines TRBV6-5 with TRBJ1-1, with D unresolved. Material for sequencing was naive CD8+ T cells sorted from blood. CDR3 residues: CASSYGLANTEAFF. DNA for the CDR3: TGTGCCAGCAGTTACGGTCTTGCGAACACTGAAGCTTTCTTT.